These T cell receptor beta chains were read from a single sample in a study of metastatic and nonmetastatic thyroid tumors. TCRdb redid the clone calls on the PCR reads using MiXCR. This sample has more than 9,500 clones, with around 25% found just once. The specimen sequenced was adjacent normal tissue. These receptors were collected from a male donor with papillary thyroid cancer or a benign thyroid nodule (not recorded which). Some clones in this sample may be carry-over from other donors' samples. Each CDR3 is given with its conserved first and last residue. D genes are given only for firm matches. Only some rows state a clone size, as once, few, many or a class for expanded clones.

CDR3 length: 12; clone size: NA; V gene: TRBV19; D gene: TRBD1; J gene: TRBJ1-5; CDR3 protein: CASRTGNQPQHF; CDR3 DNA: TGTGCCAGTAGGACAGGGAATCAGCCCCAGCATTTT
CDR3 length: 13; clone size: few; V gene: TRBV15; D gene: NA; J gene: TRBJ2-3; CDR3 protein: CATSRRVADTQYF; CDR3 DNA: TGTGCCACCAGCAGACGGGTGGCAGATACGCAATATTTT
CDR3 length: 16; clone size: NA; V gene: TRBV7-8; D gene: NA; J gene: TRBJ2-2; CDR3 protein: CASSFPIGSNTGELFF; CDR3 DNA: TGTGCCAGCAGCTTCCCTATTGGTTCGAACACCGGGGAGCTGTTTTTT
CDR3 length: 14; clone size: NA; V gene: TRBV7-2; D gene: NA; J gene: TRBJ1-1; CDR3 protein: CASNSYLGSTEAFF; CDR3 DNA: TGTGCCAGCAACTCCTATCTAGGGAGCACTGAAGCTTTCTTT
CDR3 length: 15; clone size: few; V gene: TRBV11-2; D gene: NA; J gene: TRBJ1-1; CDR3 protein: CASSLDPGGNTEAFF; CDR3 DNA: TGTGCCAGCAGCTTAGATCCGGGGGGCAACACTGAAGCTTTCTTT
CDR3 length: 14; clone size: NA; V gene: TRBV25-1; D gene: NA; J gene: TRBJ1-2; CDR3 protein: CASSESGQSYGYTF; CDR3 DNA: TGTGCCAGCAGTGAATCCGGACAGAGTTATGGCTACACCTTC
CDR3 length: 14; clone size: NA; V gene: TRBV5-8; D gene: NA; J gene: TRBJ1-2; CDR3 protein: CASSLGRLNYGYTF; CDR3 DNA: TGTGCCAGCAGCTTGGGTCGACTCAACTATGGCTACACCTTC
CDR3 length: 15; clone size: NA; V gene: TRBV5-1; D gene: NA; J gene: TRBJ1-2; CDR3 protein: CASSPTPDGSYGYTF; CDR3 DNA: TGCGCCAGCAGCCCCACCCCGGACGGGAGCTATGGCTACACCTTC
CDR3 length: 14; clone size: once; V gene: TRBV7-6; D gene: NA; J gene: TRBJ2-7; CDR3 protein: CASSLPGGLDEQYF; CDR3 DNA: TGTGCCAGCAGCCTACCGGGCGGGCTTGACGAGCAGTACTTC
CDR3 length: 11; clone size: medium-sized; V gene: TRBV25-1; D gene: NA; J gene: TRBJ1-2; CDR3 protein: CASGLRDGYTF; CDR3 DNA: TGTGCCAGCGGACTGAGGGATGGCTACACCTTC
CDR3 length: 16; clone size: many; V gene: TRBV28; D gene: NA; J gene: TRBJ2-6; CDR3 protein: CASSSRWVAGANVLTF; CDR3 DNA: TGTGCCAGCAGTTCCCGGTGGGTGGCTGGGGCCAACGTCCTGACTTTC
CDR3 length: 15; clone size: few; V gene: TRBV6-5; D gene: TRBD1; J gene: TRBJ1-1; CDR3 protein: CASSYGGQVNTEAFF; CDR3 DNA: TGTGCCAGCAGTTACGGGGGACAGGTGAACACTGAAGCTTTCTTT
CDR3 length: 16; clone size: NA; V gene: TRBV5-1; D gene: TRBD1; J gene: TRBJ1-6; CDR3 protein: CASSSGDRGQDSPLHF; CDR3 DNA: TGCGCCAGCAGCTCCGGGGACAGGGGGCAGGATTCACCCCTCCACTTT
CDR3 length: 14; clone size: NA; V gene: TRBV9; D gene: NA; J gene: TRBJ1-5; CDR3 protein: CASSRGAGNQPQHF; CDR3 DNA: TGTGCCAGCAGTCGGGGGGCCGGCAATCAGCCCCAGCATTTT
CDR3 length: 12; clone size: once; V gene: TRBV30; D gene: NA; J gene: TRBJ2-2; CDR3 protein: CAWTENTGELFF; CDR3 DNA: TGTGCCTGGACGGAGAACACCGGGGAGCTGTTTTTT
CDR3 length: 11; clone size: NA; V gene: TRBV12-3/TRBV12-4; D gene: NA; J gene: TRBJ1-1; CDR3 protein: CASSQGIEAFF; CDR3 DNA: TGTGCCAGCAGCCAGGGAATTGAAGCTTTCTTT
CDR3 length: 15; clone size: few; V gene: TRBV12-3/TRBV12-4; D gene: TRBD2; J gene: TRBJ2-2; CDR3 protein: CASSQLAGGAGELFF; CDR3 DNA: TGTGCCAGCAGTCAACTAGCGGGAGGGGCCGGGGAGCTGTTTTTT
CDR3 length: 16; clone size: medium-sized; V gene: TRBV28; D gene: NA; J gene: TRBJ2-5; CDR3 protein: CASSSQSGWGRETQYF; CDR3 DNA: TGTGCCAGCAGTTCACAGTCTGGATGGGGCCGGGAGACCCAGTACTTC
CDR3 length: 13; clone size: NA; V gene: TRBV7-2; D gene: NA; J gene: TRBJ1-2; CDR3 protein: CASSLAGGSGYTF; CDR3 DNA: TGTGCCAGCAGCTTAGCCGGCGGGTCTGGCTACACCTTC
CDR3 length: 14; clone size: few; V gene: TRBV12-3/TRBV12-4; D gene: NA; J gene: TRBJ2-3; CDR3 protein: CASSSSGGTDTQYF; CDR3 DNA: TGTGCCAGCAGTTCCTCAGGTGGAACAGATACGCAGTATTTT
CDR3 length: 14; clone size: many; V gene: TRBV6-1; D gene: TRBD1; J gene: TRBJ1-3; CDR3 protein: CASRTGSSGNTIYF; CDR3 DNA: TGTGCCAGCAGGACAGGGTCCTCTGGAAACACCATATATTTT
CDR3 length: 13; clone size: few; V gene: TRBV6-1; D gene: TRBD1; J gene: TRBJ2-7; CDR3 protein: CASIPGGGNEQYF; CDR3 DNA: TGTGCCAGCATCCCAGGGGGCGGGAACGAGCAGTACTTC
CDR3 length: 12; clone size: NA; V gene: TRBV20-1; D gene: NA; J gene: TRBJ1-1; CDR3 protein: CSARWDSREAFF; CDR3 DNA: TGCAGTGCTAGGTGGGACTCCCGTGAGGCTTTCTTT
CDR3 length: 15; clone size: NA; V gene: TRBV27; D gene: TRBD1; J gene: TRBJ1-5; CDR3 protein: CATKGRTGTNQPQHF; CDR3 DNA: TGTGCCACCAAAGGACGGACAGGGACGAATCAGCCCCAGCATTTT
CDR3 length: 15; clone size: few; V gene: TRBV6-1; D gene: NA; J gene: TRBJ2-2; CDR3 protein: CASSLMGVNTGELFF; CDR3 DNA: TGTGCCAGCAGTTTGATGGGAGTGAACACCGGGGAGCTGTTTTTT